The TCR beta chain under discussion was sequenced for a study of T-cell reconstitution after alpha-beta-depleted transplantation in children. Unique molecular identifiers were incorporated during preparation of the TCRbeta library. TCRdb re-derived calls from the PCR reads in MiXCR, one entry per CDR3 protein. This sample carries some 200,000 distinct CDR3 sequences, around 7% of them seen once, and the ten largest clones take just over 5.5%. Source: PBMCs, taken before TCRalphabeta/CD19-depleted stem cell transplant. This clonotype originated in a boy aged 2-9 years with acute lymphoblastic leukemia, due to receive a stem cell transplant.

The CDR3 nucleotides are TGTGCCAGCAGCCCGAGGAACACCCCCTACACCGGGGAGCTGTTTTTT. It yields the protein CASSPRNTPYTGELFF. The chain recombines TRBV11-2 with TRBJ2-2; no clear D. This CDR3 has 16 residues. Deletions cut 5 bases from V and 3 bases from J, with 16 bases between. CDR1 and CDR2 (germline): SGHAT, FQNNGV.